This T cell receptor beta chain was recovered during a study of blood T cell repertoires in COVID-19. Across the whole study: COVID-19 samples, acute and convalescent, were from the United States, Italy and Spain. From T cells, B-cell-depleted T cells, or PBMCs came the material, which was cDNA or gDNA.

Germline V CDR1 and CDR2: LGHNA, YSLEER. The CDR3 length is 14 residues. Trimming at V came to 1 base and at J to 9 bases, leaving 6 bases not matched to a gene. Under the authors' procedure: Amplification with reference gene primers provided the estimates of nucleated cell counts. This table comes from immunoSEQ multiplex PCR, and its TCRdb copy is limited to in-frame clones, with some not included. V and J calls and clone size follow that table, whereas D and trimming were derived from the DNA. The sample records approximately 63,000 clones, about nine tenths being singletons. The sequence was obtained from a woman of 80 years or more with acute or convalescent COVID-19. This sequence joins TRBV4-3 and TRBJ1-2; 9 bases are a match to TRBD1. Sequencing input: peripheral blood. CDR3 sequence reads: CASSQGTGASSYTF. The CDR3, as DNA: TGCGCCAGCAGCCAAGGGACAGGGGCGTCGAGCTACACCTTC.